These 18 T cell receptor beta chains were all obtained from the same sample, sequenced in a study of molecular identifiers for immune sequencing clone quantification. TCRdb reprocessed the PCR reads via MiXCR and lists one record per CDR3 protein. In the table there are some 9,800 distinct CDR3 sequences, about a sixth of which are singletons. Sequences were obtained from naive CD8+ T cells from blood, with Jurkat cell RNA spiked in. Regarding subset: FACS-sorted CD8+CD4-CCR7+CD45RA+ naive T cells. The receptors shown here come from a human donor in good health. Some libraries in this study had Jurkat cell RNA spiked in.

A few counts support this clonotype. The rearrangement uses TRBV20-1 and TRBJ1-1; D gene unclear. The CDR3 runs to 15 residues. Trimming removed 0 bases from V and 0 bases from J, with 11 bases in between. CDR1 DFQATT and CDR2 SNEGSKA come from the germline V gene (reference sequence). The CDR3 sequence: CSARDPRSMNTEAFF. DNA of the CDR3: TGCAGTGCTAGAGATCCCAGGTCGATGAACACTGAAGCTTTCTTT.

This clonotype is medium-sized by share. The J gene is TRBJ1-5, the V gene TRBV28; 7 bases are shared with TRBD1. V was clipped by 6 bases and J by 1 base; unmatched bases: 6. Germline V gives CDR1 MDHEN, CDR2 SYDVKM. This CDR3 is built from 15 residues. CDR3 coding DNA: TGTGCCAGCAGGAGGCAGGGGGTGAGCAATCAGCCCCAGCATTTT. Translating gives CASRRQGVSNQPQHF.

This clonotype was detected many times. The gene calls are TRBV7-8 and TRBJ2-6; D is uncertain. CDR3 length equals 14 residues. V dropped 5 bases and J dropped 5 bases, with 10 bases sitting between them. Per the germline V gene, CDR1 is SGHVS and CDR2 is FQNEAQ. The CDR3 DNA is TGTGCCAGCAGCCACCTGGATAGGGCCAACGTCCTGACTTTC. This gives the protein CASSHLDRANVLTF.

This clonotype qualifies as medium-sized. The CDR3 DNA reads as TGCAGCGTCGCCGGACAGTGGGTGACTAGCGGGAATTACACAGATACGCAGTATTTT. Amino acid sequence: CSVAGQWVTSGNYTDTQYF. V usage is TRBV29-1 and J usage is TRBJ2-3; the match to TRBD2 covers 11 bases. The CDR3 extends over 19 amino acids. The V gene's germline CDR1 is SQVTM and CDR2 ANQGSEA. The trim removed 6 bases at V and 2 bases at J, leaving 19 bases unmatched.

This clonotype qualifies as medium-sized. This chain links TRBV4-3 with TRBJ2-7; 7 bases align to TRBD2. The length of the CDR3 is 15 residues. Germline values: CDR1 LGHNA, CDR2 YSLEER. Trimming took 0 bases from V and 2 from J; bases not matched to a gene: 4. Here the CDR3 DNA reads TGCGCCAGCAGCCAAGATCCAAGCGGGGCCTACGAGCAGTACTTC. Its protein is CASSQDPSGAYEQYF.

In this sample, this clonotype turned up a few times. This chain uses TRBV5-1 with TRBJ2-7; D call uncertain. The CDR3 runs to 13 residues. The V end was cut by 2 bases, the J end by 2 bases, with 8 bases between. Germline CDR1 and CDR2: SGHRS and YFSETQ. This CDR3 reads CASSFSSAYEQYF. For the CDR3, the DNA is TGCGCCAGCAGCTTCTCATCAGCCTACGAGCAGTACTTC.

The V and J genes are TRBV12-3 or TRBV12-4 and TRBJ2-1; tentative D call: TRBD1 (6 bases). V was pared by 5 bases and J by 4 bases, with 18 bases between. The length of the CDR3 is 16 residues. The chain's CDR3 is CASSPPDSEAYNEQFF. CDR3 nucleotides: TGTGCCAGCAGTCCGCCGGACAGTGAGGCGTACAATGAGCAGTTCTTC.

By share, this clonotype counts as medium-sized (0.01 to 0.1%). V gene TRBV29-1 combines with J gene TRBJ2-2; the match to TRBD2 covers 8 bases. With V trimmed by 1 base and J by 4 bases, 8 bases remained unmatched. Germline V gene data show CDR1 as SQVTM and CDR2 as ANQGSEA. The CDR3 has 16 residues. The CDR3 DNA reads TGCAGCGTTGAAGCGGGGGGGAATTGGGGCACCGGGGAGCTGTTTTTT. Translation gives CSVEAGGNWGTGELFF.

The rearrangement uses TRBV12-3 or TRBV12-4 and TRBJ2-1, with 7 bases fitting TRBD2. Trimming took 4 bases from V and 0 from J; bases not matched to a gene: 12. The CDR3 contains 18 residues. CDR3 nucleotide sequence: TGTGCCAGCAGTTCATATCTTAGCGGGCCCAGCTCCTACAATGAGCAGTTCTTC. Its protein is CASSSYLSGPSSYNEQFF.

This clonotype was observed many times. The chain employs TRBV7-6 and TRBJ2-7; 10 positions agree with TRBD1. The V gene end was trimmed by 5 bases and the J gene end by 2 bases; junction bases not matched to a gene: 3. The V gene's germline CDR1 is SGHVS and CDR2 FNYEAQ. The CDR3 covers 14 residues. The CDR3 DNA reads as TGTGCCAGCAGCCCCGGGACAGGGGCCTACGAGCAGTACTTC. Protein sequence: CASSPGTGAYEQYF.

This clonotype is categorized as medium-sized. CDR3 coding DNA: TGTGCCAGCAGCCTGACAGGGTTCGGGTACGAGCAGTACTTC. This encodes CASSLTGFGYEQYF. The chain links TRBV28 to TRBJ2-7; 7 positions match TRBD1. Unmatched junction bases numbered 9, after V lost 6 bases and J lost 4 bases. This CDR3 is built from 14 residues. From germline, CDR1 is MDHEN and CDR2 SYDVKM.

In its sample, this clonotype was seen a few times. Compared with germline, one end of the junction differs, possibly owing to a read error. V gene TRBV30 combines with J gene TRBJ2-2, with 12 bases aligning to TRBD2. The CDR3 runs 17 residues. Germline V gene sequence: CDR1 GTSNPN, CDR2 SVGIG (reference sequence). CDR3 sequence (DNA): TGTGCCTGGAGAGGGCTAGCGGGAGGGCCTTACACCCGGGAGCTGTTTTTT. This encodes CAWRGLAGGPYTRELFF. Full variable domain (rest looked up from reference TRBV30 and TRBJ2-2): SQTIHQWPATLVQPVGSPLSLECTVEGTSNPNLYWYRQAAGRGLQLLFYSVGIGQISSEVPQNLSASRPQDRQFILSSKKLLLSDSGFYLCAWRGLAGGPYTRELFFGEGSRLTVL.

This clonotype was detected many times. The rearrangement joins TRBV5-6 to TRBJ2-4; no clear D. CDR3 length equals 12 residues. The V end lost 4 bases, the J end lost 3 bases, and 5 bases lay between the germline ends. Germline V lookup: CDR1 SGHDT, CDR2 YYEEEE. CDR3 nucleotide sequence: TGTGCCAGCAGCAGATTCAAAAACATTCAGTACTTC. This codes for CASSRFKNIQYF. Full variable domain (rest looked up from reference TRBV5-6 and TRBJ2-4): DAGVTQSPTHLIKTRGQQVTLRCSPKSGHDTVSWYQQALGQGPQFIFQYYEEEERQRGNFPDRFSGHQFPNYSSELNVNALLLGDSALYLCASSRFKNIQYFGAGTRLSVL.

Judged by abundance, this clonotype is medium-sized. The chain couples TRBV6-5 to TRBJ1-2; TRBD1 might be the D (5 bases). The CDR3 runs 14 residues. Trimming pared 2 bases from V and 4 bases from J, leaving 11 bases between. Looked up from germline, CDR1 is MNHEY and CDR2 is SVGAGI. The CDR3 DNA follows: TGTGCCAGCAGTTACGGGGGTCCCTTCTATGGCTACACCTTC. Protein: CASSYGGPFYGYTF.

This clonotype was counted at least ten times. CDR3 residues: CASRGYRGESSYEQYF. The CDR3 nucleotides are TGTGCCAGCAGGGGTTACAGGGGCGAGAGCTCCTACGAGCAGTACTTC. This chain connects TRBV7-8 to TRBJ2-7, with 7 positions matching TRBD1. Germline-derived CDR1 and CDR2 are SGHVS and FQNEAQ. This CDR3 contains 16 residues. The ends lost 6 bases at V and 0 bases at J; junction bases unmatched: 11.

The V gene is TRBV7-9, the J gene TRBJ2-7; 7 bases agree with TRBD1. Per germline, CDR1 SEHNR and CDR2 FQNEAQ (reference sequence). This CDR3 has 14 amino acids. The V and J ends lost 5 bases and 0 bases, in that order; junction bases with no gene match: 4. The DNA for the CDR3 is TGTGCCAGCAGCCCACAGGGGAGCTCCTACGAGCAGTACTTC. This gives the protein CASSPQGSSYEQYF.

This clonotype showed up many times. The chain is built from TRBV11-2 and TRBJ2-1, with D possibly being TRBD2 (6 bases). The CDR3 runs 15 residues. The germline V gene has CDR1 SGHAT and CDR2 FQNNGV. Trimming cost V 4 bases and J 4 bases, with 14 bases left between them. CDR3 in amino acids: CASSSILAPYNEQFF. For the CDR3, the DNA is TGTGCCAGCAGCTCTATTCTAGCGCCTTACAATGAGCAGTTCTTC.

This clonotype was counted at least ten times. The chain combines TRBV19 with TRBJ1-5, with a possible D match to TRBD1 (5 bases). The CDR3 length is 15 residues. Trimming cost V 6 bases and J 0 bases, with 12 bases left between them. CDR1 and CDR2 (germline): LNHDA, SQIVND (reference sequence). The CDR3 coding sequence is TGTGCCAGTAGCCCCTGGGGGGATAGCAATCAGCCCCAGCATTTT. This gives the protein CASSPWGDSNQPQHF. The complete variable domain, with remaining parts taken from reference TRBV19 and TRBJ1-5, reads DGGITQSPKYLFRKEGQNVTLSCEQNLNHDAMYWYRQDPGQGLRLIYYSQIVNDFQKGDIAEGYSVSREKKESFPLTVTSAQKNPTAFYLCASSPWGDSNQPQHFGDGTRLSIL.